Listed here are 24 T cell receptor beta chains from one sample, sequenced in a study of T cells in Graves' hyperthyroidism and ophthalmopathy (dated by TCRdb to the late 2010s). To prepare the library, multiplex PCR was applied. Sequencing was carried out with an Illumina HiSeq 2000. Amplification of TCR beta CDR3 regions was carried out from RNA transcripts. The first round of RT-PCR for the TCR CDR3 was performed with the HTBI primer set and the Qiagen OneStep RT-PCR kit. The public sequencing data were trimmed at Q25 with fastp and processed into clonotypes with MiXCR by TCRdb, which kept only in-frame beta chains. Every CDR3 protein is listed once, alongside the most common genes and DNA of its rows. A total of about 550,000 distinct CDR3 sequences appear in this sample, roughly 20% of them only once. The top ten constitute roughly 29% of the sample. Sequences were obtained from blood. These receptors were obtained from a man aged 18-30 years with Graves' hyperthyroidism.

This clonotype was recorded a few times. Since a much larger clone is just one base distant, this may be a read error. This chain links TRBV27 with TRBJ1-1; D might be TRBD1 (5 bases). Germline CDR1 and CDR2: MNHEY and SMNVEV (reference sequence). This CDR3 has 12 residues. CDR3 in DNA: TGTGCCAGCAGTTTTGAGGGGACTGGAGCTTTCTTT. Translated, it gives CASSFEGTGAFF.

The V call is TRBV11-2, the J call TRBJ1-1, with D perhaps TRBD1 (5 bases). Trimming took off 3 bases at V and 1 base at J, with 12 bases between the two ends. The CDR3 is 15 amino acids. Looked up from germline, CDR1 is SGHAT and CDR2 is FQNNGV. CDR3: CASSFSSGQNTEAFF. In DNA form, the CDR3 reads TGTGCCAGCAGCTTTTCCTCTGGACAGAACACTGAAGCTTTCTTT.

This clonotype showed up just a few times. In DNA form, the CDR3 reads TGTGCCAGCAGTCCCTGGGCCGTCCAGGGCCTTCAGCCCCAGCATTTT. Amino acid sequence: CASSPWAVQGLQPQHF. The chain is built from TRBV12-3 or TRBV12-4 and TRBJ1-5; the D gene is possibly TRBD1 (5 bases). V dropped 5 bases and J dropped 6 bases, with 20 bases sitting between them. This CDR3 has 16 residues.

The sample holds many counts of this clonotype. V is TRBV15 and J is TRBJ2-5; 7 positions match TRBD1. This CDR3 has 19 residues. The V and J ends lost 3 bases and 3 bases, in that order; junction bases with no gene match: 19. The V gene's germline CDR1 is LNHNV and CDR2 YYDKDF (reference sequence). CDR3 DNA sequence: TGTGCCACCAGCAGTCCCACCGGGACAGTTTCCCTTCGGGAAGAGACCCAGTACTTC. Protein sequence: CATSSPTGTVSLREETQYF. The complete variable domain, with remaining parts taken from reference TRBV15 and TRBJ2-5, reads DAMVIQNPRYQVTQFGKPVTLSCSQTLNHNVMYWYQQKSSQAPKLLFHYYDKDFNNEADTPDNFQSRRPNTSFCFLDIRSPGLGDTAMYLCATSSPTGTVSLREETQYFGPGTRLLVL.

The rearrangement links TRBV24-1 to TRBJ1-5; 7 nucleotides agree with TRBD1. The junction had 13 bases not matched to a gene; V was cut back by 2 bases and J by 4 bases. Germline V gives CDR1 KGHDR, CDR2 SFDVKD. There are 18 residues in the CDR3. The CDR3 DNA reads TGTGCCACCAGTGATTCCTACAGGGGAGCCTTGGGGAATCAGCCCCAGCATTTT. It is translated as CATSDSYRGALGNQPQHF.

At least ten counts were recorded for this clonotype. The chain joins TRBV27 to TRBJ1-1; TRBD1 matches 7 bases. Losses at the gene ends were 2 bases for V and 4 bases for J; bases not matched to a gene: 7. This CDR3 has 15 residues. CDR1 and CDR2 from the germline V gene are MNHEY and SMNVEV (reference sequence). This CDR3 is CASSLQGVYGTEAFF. CDR3 sequence (DNA): TGTGCCAGCAGTTTACAGGGGGTATATGGCACTGAAGCTTTCTTT.

This clonotype appeared many times. This CDR3 is CASSIGGADTEAFF. DNA for the CDR3: TGTGCCAGTAGTATCGGGGGCGCGGACACTGAAGCTTTCTTT. This chain joins TRBV19 and TRBJ1-1; tentatively, D is TRBD1 (6 bases). The CDR3 extends over 14 amino acids. Germline CDR1 is LNHDA and CDR2 is SQIVND (reference sequence). The V and J ends lost 3 bases and 3 bases respectively, with 11 bases between them.

This clonotype was detected a few times. A read error may be the cause here, since a much bigger clone is one base away. The CDR3 end shows no conserved phenylalanine or tryptophan, and so a read error is likely. V and J are TRBV10-2 and TRBJ2-7; TRBD1 matches 7 bases. CDR1 is WSHSY, CDR2 SAAADI, per germline. V dropped 6 bases and J dropped 5; count of bases not matched to a gene: 7. The CDR3 spans 13 residues. This CDR3 reads CASRITGVHEQYY. CDR3 DNA: TGCGCCAGCAGGATAACAGGGGTCCACGAGCAGTACTAC.

The chain uses TRBV6-1 and TRBJ2-7; 7 nucleotides agree with TRBD1. The J segment lost 0 bases and the V segment lost 4 bases, leaving 6 bases of the junction unmatched. CDR1 is MNHNS and CDR2 is SASEGT in the germline V gene. The CDR3 has 15 amino acids. CDR3 nucleotides: TGTGCCAGCAGTGCCCGACAGGGCAGCTCCTACGAGCAGTACTTC. Its protein product is CASSARQGSSYEQYF.

The J gene is TRBJ2-5, the V gene TRBV7-9, with 8 bases lining up with TRBD2. Germline CDR1 and CDR2: SEHNR and FQNEAQ (reference sequence). The CDR3 runs to 15 residues. The trim removed 8 bases at V and 3 bases at J, leaving 11 bases unmatched. CDR3 in amino acids: CASLIRAGGEETQYF. Written as DNA, the CDR3 is TGTGCCAGCCTGATTCGTGCGGGGGGAGAAGAGACCCAGTACTTC.

The rearrangement uses TRBV6-1 and TRBJ2-7; D ambiguous. Germline CDR1 reads MNHNS; CDR2 reads SASEGT. There are 12 residues in the CDR3. V was clipped by 6 bases and J by 4 bases, with 10 bases between them. CDR3 amino acids: CASRSWVYEQYF. The CDR3 region has the DNA TGTGCCAGCAGGTCTTGGGTTTACGAGCAGTACTTC.

The table lists this clonotype with a few counts. This chain connects TRBV11-3 to TRBJ2-7; D is possibly TRBD2 (5 bases). V gave up 1 base and J gave up 6 bases, with 10 bases separating them. This CDR3 is 13 amino acids long. CDR1 is SGHNT, CDR2 YENEEA, per germline. Here the CDR3 reads CASSLASLSEQYF. For the CDR3, the DNA is TGTGCCAGCAGCTTAGCTAGCCTCAGCGAGCAGTACTTC.

This clonotype came up many times. V usage is TRBV19 and J usage is TRBJ2-2, with 13 bases lining up with TRBD2. V was clipped by 5 bases and J by 7 bases; unmatched bases: 7. This CDR3 comprises 16 residues. Germline V CDR1 and CDR2: LNHDA, SQIVND (reference sequence). The CDR3 DNA follows: TGTGCCAGTAGTCTGGGGACTAGCGGGGCCAACGGGGAGCTGTTTTTT. It translates to CASSLGTSGANGELFF.

This clonotype was recorded at least ten times. The V gene is TRBV19, the J gene TRBJ2-7, with D possibly being TRBD1 or TRBD2 (5 bases each). CDR3 length equals 14 residues. The germline V gene has CDR1 LNHDA and CDR2 SQIVND (reference sequence). With 3 bases removed from V and 7 bases from J, the gap between germline ends came to 16 bases. The CDR3, as DNA: TGTGCCAGTAGTATCCCGGGACGGACGGAAGAGCAGTACTTC. It yields the protein CASSIPGRTEEQYF.

This clonotype was recorded many times. V and J are TRBV12-3 or TRBV12-4 and TRBJ1-2; tentatively, D is TRBD1 (6 bases). The CDR3 runs 13 residues. Trimming cost V 5 bases and J 4 bases, with 11 bases left between them. CDR3 region: CASSKGGGYGYTF. Written as DNA, the CDR3 is TGTGCCAGCAGTAAAGGAGGGGGCTATGGCTACACCTTC.

CDR3 in amino acids: CASSLRTSGYEQYF. CDR3 in DNA: TGTGCCAGCAGTTTACGGACGAGTGGCTACGAGCAGTACTTC. The chain recombines TRBV27 with TRBJ2-7; D not resolved. V dropped 2 bases and J dropped 3 bases, with 11 bases sitting between them. This CDR3 comprises 14 residues. CDR1 and CDR2 (germline): MNHEY, SMNVEV (reference sequence).

This clonotype was seen a handful of times. The CDR3: CASSLALRGRTGNTIYF. CDR3 DNA sequence: TGTGCCAGCAGCTTAGCGCTCAGGGGAAGGACTGGAAACACCATATATTTT. The chain employs TRBV7-2 and TRBJ1-3; possibly TRBD1 for D (6 bases). This CDR3 has 17 residues. Germline CDR1 reads SGHTA; CDR2 reads FQGNSA. Between the trimmed V and J ends, which lost 0 bases and 2 bases, there was a span of 14 bases.

Ten or more counts support this clonotype. The chain links TRBV12-3 or TRBV12-4 to TRBJ1-5, with D hard to call. Trimming removed 5 bases from V and 3 bases from J, with 8 bases in between. The CDR3 covers 13 residues. The CDR3: CASSAAVNQPQHF. CDR3 in DNA: TGTGCCAGCAGTGCGGCAGTCAATCAGCCCCAGCATTTT.

This clonotype came up many times. This chain joins TRBV29-1 and TRBJ2-5; D not certain. From germline, CDR1 is SQVTM and CDR2 ANQGSEA. CDR3 length: 11 residues. Trimming removed 7 bases from V and 3 bases from J, with 9 bases in between. The CDR3, as DNA: TGCAGCGCAATACCAGAAGAGACCCAGTACTTC. It codes for CSAIPEETQYF.

The chain is built from TRBV9 and TRBJ2-5; 7 nucleotides match TRBD1. The V and J ends lost 3 bases and 5 bases, in that order; junction bases with no gene match: 10. This CDR3 is 15 amino acids long. Germline CDR1 is SGDLS and CDR2 is YYNGEE. As DNA, the CDR3 is TGTGCCAGCAGCGCCAGACAGGGTTTAGGGGAGACCCAGTACTTC. It specifies CASSARQGLGETQYF. Combining the CDR3 with reference TRBV9 and TRBJ2-5 gives the whole variable domain DSGVTQTPKHLITATGQRVTLRCSPRSGDLSVYWYQQSLDQGLQFLIQYYNGEERAKGNILERFSAQQFPDLHSELNLSSLELGDSALYFCASSARQGLGETQYFGPGTRLLVL.

This clonotype turned up a few times. The chain's CDR3 is CASSGLDKANYGYTF. The CDR3 nucleotides read TGTGCCAGCAGTGGACTCGACAAAGCTAACTATGGCTACACCTTC. The chain has TRBV2 and TRBJ1-2; D gene uncertain. The germline V gene has CDR1 SNHLY and CDR2 FYNNEI. The CDR3 contains 15 residues. With 4 bases removed from V and 0 bases from J, the gap between germline ends came to 12 bases.

The sample holds a few counts of this clonotype. The chain joins TRBV24-1 to TRBJ1-5, with D maybe TRBD1 (6 bases). Trimming stripped 7 bases from V and 4 bases from J, with 10 bases between. CDR1 and CDR2 (germline): KGHDR, SFDVKD. This CDR3 is built from 13 residues. The CDR3 bases are TGTGCCACCAGACAGGGCAAAAATCAGCCCCAGCATTTT. It translates to CATRQGKNQPQHF.

This clonotype has ten or more counts. This chain connects TRBV28 to TRBJ2-5; 10 bases are shared with TRBD1. V shed 8 bases and J 5 bases; nucleotides not matched to a gene: 5. The CDR3 covers 13 residues. Germline loops: CDR1 MDHEN, CDR2 SYDVKM. The CDR3: CASGDRGRETQYF. The CDR3, as DNA: TGTGCCAGCGGGGACAGGGGCAGGGAGACCCAGTACTTC.

This clonotype was seen many times. The chain employs TRBV7-9 and TRBJ1-6; 9 positions match TRBD1. Germline lookup yields CDR1 SEHNR and CDR2 FQNEAQ (reference sequence). V dropped 5 bases and J dropped 13; count of bases not matched to a gene: 12. This CDR3 spans 15 amino acids. The CDR3 DNA reads as TGTGCCAGCAGCCTGGACCGGGACAGGGTTTTTCCCCTCCACTTT. Translated: CASSLDRDRVFPLHF.